This T cell receptor (beta chain) is from a study of cytomegalovirus exposure and HLA in healthy donors. General study points: The investigators catalogued about 170 TCR beta chains as cytomegalovirus-associated. A later analysis found that most CMV-associated TCR beta chains appeared HLA-restricted.

13 Jbeta primers and 60 Vbeta primers were used for the PCR. In the source study's methods: A follow-up analysis tallied tens of millions of unique TCR beta chains, approximately 11 million shared. Measured with immunoSEQ multiplex PCR; TCRdb has only the in-frame clones, and not every one. D and trimming were read from the DNA, whereas the V and J calls and clone size are those reported in that table. Of some 120,000 clones listed, about 80% were seen once; the top ten hold approximately 3.8%. A remark on this clone: Its specificity is not known.

This CDR3 contains 13 residues. The ends were cut back, 6 bases at V and 1 base at J, with 9 bases in the middle. Germline V CDR1 and CDR2: SNHLY, FYNNEI. The donors (healthy individuals) were bone marrow donors. The chain combines TRBV2 with TRBJ1-1, with D unresolved. This sequence originates from a middle-aged man in good health and CMV-seronegative. The sequenced sample consisted of PBMCs. CDR3 nucleotides: TGTGCCAGCAGATTGACACCGAACACTGAAGCTTTCTTT. The encoded protein is CASRLTPNTEAFF. The complete variable domain, with remaining parts taken from reference TRBV2 and TRBJ1-1, reads EPEVTQTPSHQVTQMGQEVILRCVPISNHLYFYWYRQILGQKVEFLVSFYNNEISEKSEIFDDQFSVERPDGSNFTLKIRSTKLEDSAMYFCASRLTPNTEAFFGQGTRLTVV.